There are many counts of the clone carrying this TCR beta chain. Its antigen is as yet unknown. These data originate in a study of spatial heterogeneity in lung cancer. At the level of the study: Beta-chain sequences were consistently detected more often than alpha-chain sequences.

Single TCR cDNA molecules each had their own unique molecular identifier. MiXCR, run by TCRdb on the 5' RACE reads, gives a single entry per CDR3 protein. The sample carries around 89,000 distinct CDR3 sequences, about 12% recorded once. Study-wide results and limits: At tumor resection, ubiquitous expanded TCRs were detected in blood more often than later.

The CDR3 loop spans 15 amino acids. Trimming removed 3 bases from V and 7 bases from J; junction bases left unmatched: 12. Per the germline V gene, CDR1 is SGHKS and CDR2 is YYEKEE (reference sequence). The time point was: sample taken at primary tumor resection. Samples came from some 71 TRACERx patients with untreated early-stage lung cancer. The TCR was taken from a male donor with early-stage non-small cell lung cancer. The chain is built from TRBV5-5 and TRBJ1-1; 7 nucleotides align to TRBD1. The sample in question was PBMCs, obtained at surgery. The CDR3, as DNA: TGTGCCAGCAGCTCCTTTTCATTCCGGGACAGTGAAGCTTTCTTT. Translated, it gives CASSSFSFRDSEAFF.